The 18 T cell receptor beta chains presented below share a single source sample, sequenced in a study of blood T cell repertoires in COVID-19. TCRdb keeps only in-frame clones here, not all; method: immunoSEQ multiplex PCR. The data contain 170,000 or so clones, approximately 84% of them seen just once; the ten biggest clones take up roughly 7%. Sequencing was done on a sample of PBMCs or T cells enriched from blood (not recorded which). The receptors derive from a woman between 50 and 59 years old who had recovered from COVID-19.

The genes are TRBV5-4 and TRBJ2-7, with TRBD1 identical over 10 bases. Germline V gene lookup returns CDR1 SGHNT and CDR2 YYREEE (reference sequence). Germline trimming cut 4 bases from V and 6 bases from J; bases unmatched to any gene: 4. The CDR3 runs to 13 residues. The CDR3 region is CASSPGQGVEQYF. The DNA of the CDR3 is TGTGCCAGCAGCCCCGGACAGGGGGTCGAGCAGTACTTC.

About this clone: The identical CDR3 is also encoded by other nucleotide sequences in the sample. The chain has TRBV19 and TRBJ2-1; 9 bases line up with TRBD2. Looked up from germline, CDR1 is LNHDA and CDR2 is SQIVND (reference sequence). The CDR3 length is 13 residues. The ends lost 5 bases at V and 4 bases at J; junction bases unmatched: 0. The CDR3 sequence is CASSLAGYNEQFF. The CDR3, as DNA: TGTGCCAGTAGTCTAGCGGGATACAATGAGCAGTTCTTC. The entire variable domain, with the rest obtained from reference TRBV19 and TRBJ2-1, is as follows: DGGITQSPKYLFRKEGQNVTLSCEQNLNHDAMYWYRQDPGQGLRLIYYSQIVNDFQKGDIAEGYSVSREKKESFPLTVTSAQKNPTAFYLCASSLAGYNEQFFGPGTRLTVL.

The V and J genes are TRBV6-5 and TRBJ1-2; 8 bases match TRBD1. Germline V gene sequence: CDR1 MNHEY, CDR2 SVGAGI. This CDR3 has 15 amino acids. The trim removed 6 bases at V and 0 bases at J, leaving 6 bases unmatched. CDR3 sequence: CASSHWDRPNYGYTF. The CDR3 nucleotides read TGTGCCAGCAGCCATTGGGACAGGCCTAACTATGGCTACACCTTC.

The gene calls are TRBV11-2 and TRBJ2-7; D is unclear. CDR1 SGHAT and CDR2 FQNNGV come from the germline V gene. There are 13 residues in the CDR3. V gave up 4 bases and J gave up 6 bases, with 13 bases separating them. In nucleotides, the CDR3 is TGTGCCAGCAGCTCCCGAGTGAGCACCGAGCAGTACTTC. This sequence encodes CASSSRVSTEQYF. Combining the CDR3 with reference TRBV11-2 and TRBJ2-7 gives the whole variable domain EAGVAQSPRYKIIEKRQSVAFWCNPISGHATLYWYQQILGQGPKLLIQFQNNGVVDDSQLPKDRFSAERLKGVDSTLKIQPAKLEDSAVYLCASSSRVSTEQYFGPGTRLTVT.

The chain couples TRBV6-5 to TRBJ1-5, with D perhaps matching TRBD1 (6 bases). The CDR3 is 15 residues long. V was trimmed by 0 bases and J by 3 bases, leaving 9 bases between them. The germline V gene encodes CDR1 MNHEY and CDR2 SVGAGI. The DNA of the CDR3 is TGTGCCAGCAGTTACTCGTGGACAGCCAATCAGCCCCAGCATTTT. Translation: CASSYSWTANQPQHF.

The rearrangement uses TRBV28 and TRBJ1-4, with a tentative D call TRBD1 (5 bases). V was shortened by 5 bases and J by 7 bases, with 11 bases between the two germline ends. Germline loops: CDR1 MDHEN, CDR2 SYDVKM. The CDR3 loop spans 13 amino acids. The chain's CDR3 is CASSDSWSEKLFF. Written as DNA, the CDR3 is TGTGCCAGCAGTGACAGTTGGAGTGAAAAACTGTTTTTT.

The chain joins TRBV13 to TRBJ1-6; 11 bases are shared with TRBD1. V was pared by 4 bases and J by 10 bases, with 18 bases of the junction left unmatched. The CDR3 runs to 19 residues. The V gene's germline CDR1 is PRHDT and CDR2 FYEKMQ (reference sequence). CDR3 sequence (DNA): TGTGCCAGCAGCTCTTTTCCTAAAAAGGACAGGGGGCGTCGGTCACCCCTCCACTTT. This sequence encodes CASSSFPKKDRGRRSPLHF.

The chain is built from TRBV28 and TRBJ1-2, with 7 bases lining up with TRBD1. Germline lookup yields CDR1 MDHEN and CDR2 SYDVKM. This CDR3 has 13 amino acids. V was clipped by 6 bases and J by 4 bases; unmatched bases: 5. CDR3 coding DNA: TGTGCCAGCAGGCAGGGGGTAGGCTATGGCTACACCTTC. This encodes CASRQGVGYGYTF.

The chain recombines TRBV5-1 with TRBJ2-5; D is possibly TRBD1 (6 bases). The V gene's germline CDR1 is SGHRS and CDR2 YFSETQ. V lost 3 bases to trimming and J lost 4 bases, with 19 bases between them. This CDR3 region has 16 residues. DNA of the CDR3: TGCGCCAGCAGCTCCGGCGGAACCCAGGGGATAGAGACCCAGTACTTC. Protein sequence: CASSSGGTQGIETQYF.

The chain is built from TRBV11-2 and TRBJ2-2; possible D gene TRBD1, 5 bases. CDR1 is SGHAT and CDR2 is FQNNGV in the germline V gene. V was trimmed by 3 bases and J by 0 bases, leaving 11 bases between them. The CDR3 length is 16 residues. This CDR3 is CASSFGDRPNTGELFF. The CDR3 coding sequence is TGTGCCAGCAGCTTCGGTGACAGACCGAACACCGGGGAGCTGTTTTTT.

V usage is TRBV6-5 and J usage is TRBJ2-1; 8 bases match TRBD2. Trimming at V came to 6 bases and at J to 6 bases, leaving 10 bases not matched to a gene. This CDR3 comprises 15 residues. Germline lookup yields CDR1 MNHEY and CDR2 SVGAGI. CDR3 amino acids: CASSTTSGGGNEQFF. For the CDR3, the DNA is TGTGCCAGCAGCACCACTAGCGGAGGGGGCAATGAGCAGTTCTTC.

The chain recombines TRBV7-8 with TRBJ2-1; 7 bases line up with TRBD2. The J segment lost 0 bases and the V segment lost 5 bases, leaving 7 bases of the junction unmatched. Per germline, CDR1 SGHVS and CDR2 FQNEAQ. This CDR3 has 16 amino acids. CDR3 DNA: TGTGCCAGCAGCCCCCCGGCGGGAGCCTCCTACAATGAGCAGTTCTTC. Its protein product is CASSPPAGASYNEQFF.

This chain joins TRBV24-1 and TRBJ2-5; 10 bases match TRBD1. V lost 3 bases, J lost 5 bases, and 5 bases stayed unmatched. Germline CDR1 is KGHDR and CDR2 is SFDVKD. CDR3 length: 15 amino acids. CDR3 amino acids: CATSDAGTGDETQYF. CDR3 nucleotides: TGTGCCACCAGTGATGCCGGGACAGGGGACGAGACCCAGTACTTC.

CDR3 bases: TGCAGTGGACAGTTGAACACTGAAGCTTTCTTT. Translating it yields CSGQLNTEAFF. The V call is TRBV20-1, the J call TRBJ1-1, with D tentatively TRBD1 (5 bases). The length of the CDR3 is 11 residues. CDR1 is DFQATT, CDR2 SNEGSKA, per germline (reference sequence). The V and J ends lost 7 bases and 0 bases respectively, with 6 bases between them.

This clone was detected only a few times. V gene TRBV27 combines with J gene TRBJ1-1; D ambiguous. Trimming shortened V by 6 bases and J by 0 bases, and 8 bases separated the two germline ends. Germline V gene data show CDR1 as MNHEY and CDR2 as SMNVEV (reference sequence). The CDR3 covers 13 residues. CDR3 in DNA: TGTGCCAGCAGAGACATATTGAACACTGAAGCTTTCTTT. Translation gives CASRDILNTEAFF.

This sequence joins TRBV19 and TRBJ2-7; 9 bases line up with TRBD1. CDR1 and CDR2 from the germline V gene are LNHDA and SQIVND (reference sequence). The CDR3 is 15 residues long. V was clipped by 6 bases and J by 2 bases; unmatched bases: 8. CDR3 sequence reads: CASSLGTGRPYEQYF. CDR3 nucleotides: TGTGCCAGTAGCCTCGGGACAGGGAGACCCTACGAGCAGTACTTC.

J is TRBJ1-2 and V is TRBV7-9; 7 bases are a match to TRBD1. This CDR3 comprises 14 residues. Looked up from germline, CDR1 is SEHNR and CDR2 is FQNEAQ (reference sequence). J was trimmed by 2 bases and V by 3 bases; bases with no gene match: 3. The CDR3 region has the DNA TGTGCCAGCAGCTTGCCGGACAGGAACTATGGCTACACCTTC. Its translation: CASSLPDRNYGYTF.

V gene TRBV10-1 combines with J gene TRBJ2-5, with 9 bases fitting TRBD1. Germline loops: CDR1 WNHNN, CDR2 SYGVQD (reference sequence). The J segment lost 5 bases and the V segment lost 2 bases, leaving 12 bases of the junction unmatched. CDR3 size: 17 residues. The CDR3: CASSEGQGTKDWETQYF. CDR3 nucleotides: TGCGCCAGCAGTGAGGGACAGGGGACGAAGGATTGGGAGACCCAGTACTTC.